This record covers a single T cell receptor beta chain. The antigen it binds to is not known. Nothing much larger sits one base from this clone, and base qualities are not available. Libraries were constructed by RT-PCR. The instrument given in TCRdb is Illumina HiSeq 2500. TCRdb's own reprocessing of the public reads used fastp at Q25 and MiXCR and kept productive beta chains. CDR3 protein sequences are deduplicated, and each keeps its most common genes and DNA. The sample table holds around 750,000 distinct CDR3 sequences, of which approximately 22% were seen once. The leading ten clones occupy more than 8.5% of the sample. There are 14 amino acids in the CDR3, from cysteine to phenylalanine inclusive. The kept DNA is CDR3 alone, 42 bases in frame from the first base. V and J are trimmed by 0 bases and 6 bases, and the gene matches miss 4 bases of the junction. CDR1 and CDR2 are drawn from the germline V gene: KGHSH, LQKENI.

The source of the sample is a study of response to subunit inactivated influenza vaccine (dated by TCRdb to about 2018). Regarding the study in general: Deep quantitative profiling of the T cell receptor repertoire was used in the study to follow responses to a trivalent subunit inactivated influenza vaccine. Results the study describes overall, beyond this receptor: It was suggested by the authors that each seasonal influenza vaccination may recruit only a limited number of new T cells.

The input for sequencing was PBMCs from blood, taken 4 to 6 days after vaccination. The receptor chain draws on TRBV18 and TRBJ2-7; 8 junctional bases match TRBD1. The clonotype comes from a man aged 45-65 years who received an inactivated influenza vaccine. Donor details come from another sample of the same person, matched by shared clones. This receptor has the CDR3 CASSPPLGTGEQYF. In nucleotides, the sequence is TGTGCCAGCTCACCACCTCTAGGGACAGGCGAGCAGTACTTC.